The 32 T cell receptor beta chains reported below all come from one sample, sequenced in a study of blood T cell repertoires in COVID-19 (dated by TCRdb to the early 2020s). The method behind the library was the immunoSEQ multiplex PCR assay. Sourced from immuneACCESS, this table was stored by TCRdb with only in-frame sequences that have V and J called. A share of the clones is absent; for the studies checked, an unresolved V gene accounts for under half, and the remainder has no known explanation. The sample records 340,000 or so clones, around 85% of which are singletons. 3.5% to 4.5% of the sample comes from the top ten. The sample was PBMCs or T cells enriched from blood (not recorded which). These receptors originate from a woman between 35 and 50 years old with acute COVID-19.

The V gene is TRBV7-6, the J gene TRBJ2-2; TRBD1 matches 9 bases. Germline CDR1 and CDR2: SGHVS and FNYEAQ. The V gene end was trimmed by 2 bases and the J gene end by 6 bases; junction bases not matched to a gene: 7. The CDR3 runs 16 residues. This chain's CDR3 is CASSLSVQGASGELFF. CDR3 nucleotides: TGTGCCAGCAGCTTATCTGTACAGGGGGCTTCCGGGGAGCTGTTTTTT.

This clone has a handful of counts. V and J are TRBV3-1 (or the pseudogene TRBV3-2) and TRBJ1-1, with 9 positions matching TRBD1. This CDR3 contains 15 residues. CDR1 and CDR2 from the germline V gene are LGHDT and YNNKEL (reference sequence). After removal of 3 bases from V and 1 base from J, the junction contained 3 bases not matched to a gene. The CDR3 loop is CASSHWGQGNTEAFF. The CDR3 bases are TGTGCCAGCAGCCACTGGGGACAGGGGAACACTGAAGCTTTCTTT.

The chain combines TRBV4-3 with TRBJ2-7; D gene unclear. The CDR3 extends over 16 amino acids. V lost 1 base and J 4 bases, leaving 17 bases between the germline ends. CDR1 and CDR2 (germline): LGHNA, YSLEER. In DNA, the CDR3 is TGCGCCAGCAGCCAAGCAGTTTTCCCTGTCTCTTACGAGCAGTACTTC. It translates to CASSQAVFPVSYEQYF.

The genes are TRBV10-3 and TRBJ2-7; 8 positions match TRBD2. Unmatched junction bases numbered 4, after V lost 0 bases and J lost 3 bases. The CDR3 sequence is 15 residues long. Germline V lookup: CDR1 ENHRY, CDR2 SYGVKD. CDR3 region: CAISESTGGIYEQYF. CDR3 DNA: TGTGCCATCAGTGAGTCAACGGGAGGGATCTACGAGCAGTACTTC.

The J gene is TRBJ2-7, the V gene TRBV19; 7 bases match TRBD2. Looked up from germline, CDR1 is LNHDA and CDR2 is SQIVND (reference sequence). This CDR3 is 16 amino acids long. Trimming cost V 5 bases and J 5 bases; bases outside gene matches: 15. The CDR3 region is CASSVGTGGSTHEQYF. Here the CDR3 DNA reads TGTGCCAGTAGTGTGGGCACCGGCGGGAGTACCCACGAGCAGTACTTC.

V and J are TRBV19 and TRBJ2-1; a possible D gene is TRBD1 (6 bases). CDR1 and CDR2 from the germline V gene are LNHDA and SQIVND (reference sequence). V dropped 6 bases and J dropped 4 bases, with 10 bases sitting between them. The CDR3 totals 13 residues. The chain's CDR3 is CASSGQIYNEQFF. Written as DNA, the CDR3 is TGTGCCAGTAGCGGACAGATTTACAATGAGCAGTTCTTC. Full variable domain (outside the CDR3, taken from reference TRBV19 and TRBJ2-1): DGGITQSPKYLFRKEGQNVTLSCEQNLNHDAMYWYRQDPGQGLRLIYYSQIVNDFQKGDIAEGYSVSREKKESFPLTVTSAQKNPTAFYLCASSGQIYNEQFFGPGTRLTVL.

The chain uses TRBV5-5 and TRBJ2-4; 11 bases match TRBD2. Germline V gives CDR1 SGHKS, CDR2 YYEKEE (reference sequence). The trim removed 5 bases at V and 4 bases at J, leaving 5 bases unmatched. The CDR3 loop spans 15 amino acids. CDR3 coding DNA: TGTGCCAGCAGTCCCGGGACTAGCGGAAAAAACATTCAGTACTTC. Translation: CASSPGTSGKNIQYF.

The gene calls are TRBV28 and TRBJ2-5; D call uncertain. The V gene's germline CDR1 is MDHEN and CDR2 SYDVKM. Trimming took off 2 bases at V and 9 bases at J, with 10 bases between the two ends. The CDR3 runs 12 residues. As DNA, the CDR3 is TGTGCCAGCAGTTTAGTTGTCCAGGCCCAGTACTTC. Its protein is CASSLVVQAQYF.

The J gene is TRBJ1-1, the V gene TRBV28, with a weak D call TRBD1 (6 bases). From germline, CDR1 is MDHEN and CDR2 SYDVKM. V was clipped by 7 bases and J by 5 bases, with 20 bases between them. This CDR3 contains 15 residues. CDR3 bases: TGTGCCAGCACCCCCCTTGGGGCCAGGGGAACTGAAGCTTTCTTT. The encoded protein is CASTPLGARGTEAFF.

The rearrangement uses TRBV24-1 and TRBJ2-1, with 15 bases identical to TRBD2. The CDR3 sequence is 16 residues long. The V and J ends lost 3 bases and 9 bases, in that order; junction bases with no gene match: 5. Germline V gene data show CDR1 as KGHDR and CDR2 as SFDVKD. The CDR3 region has the DNA TGTGCCACCAGTGATCCCGGACTAGCGGGAGGGCGTGAGCAGTTCTTC. Amino acid sequence: CATSDPGLAGGREQFF.

The V gene is TRBV3-1 (or the pseudogene TRBV3-2), the J gene TRBJ1-6; no clear D gene. In germline, CDR1 is LGHDT, CDR2 YNNKEL (reference sequence). This CDR3 is built from 16 residues. Trimming shortened V by 1 base and J by 9 bases, and 16 bases separated the two germline ends. The CDR3 loop is CASSQGLHAGSSPLHF. Written as DNA, the CDR3 is TGTGCCAGCAGCCAAGGACTACACGCGGGGAGTTCACCCCTCCACTTT.

This CDR3 is CASSRQGPAYEQYF. In DNA form, the CDR3 reads TGTGCCAGCTCAAGACAGGGGCCCGCCTACGAGCAGTACTTC. This chain connects TRBV18 to TRBJ2-7; 8 bases agree with TRBD1. J was trimmed by 2 bases and V by 5 bases; bases with no gene match: 5. CDR3 length: 14 amino acids. CDR1 and CDR2 (germline): KGHSH, LQKENI.

The V call is TRBV2, the J call TRBJ2-3; D possibly corresponds to TRBD1 (5 bases). The CDR3 is 16 residues long. Germline CDR1 reads SNHLY; CDR2 reads FYNNEI. The V end was cut by 2 bases, the J end by 2 bases, with 14 bases between. The DNA for the CDR3 is TGTGCCAGCAGTGAATCGCATCTAGGGGCCACAGATACGCAGTATTTT. Its translation is CASSESHLGATDTQYF. Drawing the rest from reference TRBV2 and TRBJ2-3, the complete variable domain is EPEVTQTPSHQVTQMGQEVILRCVPISNHLYFYWYRQILGQKVEFLVSFYNNEISEKSEIFDDQFSVERPDGSNFTLKIRSTKLEDSAMYFCASSESHLGATDTQYFGPGTRLTVL.

CDR3 protein: CASSYGGQRYGYTF. The CDR3 region has the DNA TGTGCCAGCAGTTACGGGGGACAGCGTTATGGCTACACCTTC. The V and J genes are TRBV6-5 and TRBJ1-2, with 7 nucleotides matching TRBD1. The CDR3 contains 14 residues. The V gene end was trimmed by 2 bases and the J gene end by 5 bases; junction bases not matched to a gene: 5. CDR1 and CDR2 (germline): MNHEY, SVGAGI.

Of note for this clone: Other DNA sequences in this specimen translate into the identical CDR3. This rearrangement joins TRBV14 to TRBJ1-3; D gene uncertain. This CDR3 has 15 residues. Trimming shortened V by 0 bases and J by 0 bases, and 6 bases separated the two germline ends. Germline assignment: CDR1 SGHDN and CDR2 FVKESK. The DNA of the CDR3 is TGTGCCAGCAGCCAAGATTCCTTCTCTGGAAACACCATATATTTT. Encoded protein: CASSQDSFSGNTIYF.

This sequence joins TRBV3-1 (or the pseudogene TRBV3-2) and TRBJ2-2; D may be TRBD1 (6 bases). The V and J ends lost 0 bases and 4 bases respectively, with 12 bases between them. The CDR3 has 16 residues. Germline-derived CDR1 and CDR2 are LGHDT and YNNKEL (reference sequence). The CDR3 DNA reads as TGTGCCAGCAGCCAAGATTTATCCAGGGGCACCGGGGAGCTGTTTTTT. Its translation: CASSQDLSRGTGELFF.

The V gene is TRBV2, the J gene TRBJ1-1; D not resolved. The CDR3 totals 13 residues. Germline CDR1 and CDR2: SNHLY and FYNNEI. The V end lost 4 bases, the J end lost 0 bases, and 6 bases lay between the germline ends. The CDR3 region has the DNA TGTGCCAGCAGTGTCGAGTTGAACACTGAAGCTTTCTTT. It translates to CASSVELNTEAFF.

V and J are TRBV5-1 and TRBJ2-2; 10 nucleotides line up with TRBD1. Germline CDR1 and CDR2: SGHRS and YFSETQ. Trimming removed 3 bases from V and 5 bases from J; junction bases left unmatched: 4. This CDR3 has 15 amino acids. The CDR3 spells CASSSGQGTTGELFF. DNA for the CDR3: TGCGCCAGCAGCTCGGGACAGGGGACAACCGGGGAGCTGTTTTTT.

The gene calls are TRBV7-2 and TRBJ1-1; 8 nucleotides align to TRBD1. CDR3 length equals 18 residues. The junction had 10 bases not matched to a gene; V was cut back by 1 base and J by 0 bases. Germline CDR1 is SGHTA and CDR2 is FQGNSA. The CDR3 is CASSLVGVRGRMNTEAFF. The CDR3 coding sequence is TGTGCCAGCAGCTTAGTGGGGGTCAGGGGGCGGATGAACACTGAAGCTTTCTTT.

This sequence joins TRBV9 and TRBJ1-1, with 7 bases aligning to TRBD1. Trimming took 4 bases from V and 1 from J; bases not matched to a gene: 4. The CDR3 totals 14 residues. Germline V gives CDR1 SGDLS, CDR2 YYNGEE. The chain's CDR3 is CASSPQGWNTEAFF. DNA of the CDR3: TGTGCCAGCAGCCCACAGGGGTGGAACACTGAAGCTTTCTTT.

The chain recombines TRBV5-8 with TRBJ2-4; D perhaps matches TRBD1 (6 bases). Germline CDR1 and CDR2: SGHTS and YDEGEE. This CDR3 region has 14 residues. Trimming pared 2 bases from V and 4 bases from J, leaving 10 bases between. The CDR3 region has the DNA TGTGCCAGCAGCTTACTCCAGGGGAAAAACATTCAGTACTTC. Translated: CASSLLQGKNIQYF.

The chain couples TRBV19 to TRBJ2-3; 8 bases line up with TRBD1. Per germline, CDR1 LNHDA and CDR2 SQIVND (reference sequence). J was trimmed by 4 bases and V by 5 bases; bases with no gene match: 5. The CDR3 loop spans 14 amino acids. The CDR3 loop reads CASSPDRGPDTQYF. The CDR3 coding sequence is TGTGCCAGTAGTCCTGACAGGGGCCCAGATACGCAGTATTTT.

This clone was seen only once. The chain has TRBV6-5 and TRBJ1-4; TRBD1 might be the D (6 bases). The V end was cut by 7 bases, the J end by 6 bases, with 12 bases between. The germline CDR1 and CDR2 sequences are MNHEY and SVGAGI. CDR3 size: 13 residues. The CDR3 reads CASNGQQDEKLFF. The CDR3 coding sequence is TGTGCCAGCAACGGACAGCAGGATGAAAAACTGTTTTTT.

This rearrangement joins TRBV2 to TRBJ1-5, with TRBD1 matching 7 bases. This CDR3 spans 14 amino acids. Germline V CDR1 and CDR2: SNHLY, FYNNEI. Unmatched junction bases numbered 5, after V lost 7 bases and J lost 2 bases. The CDR3 sequence is CASTQGLGNQPQHF. CDR3 in DNA: TGTGCCAGCACACAGGGGCTAGGCAATCAGCCCCAGCATTTT.

The rearrangement joins TRBV3-1 (or the pseudogene TRBV3-2) to TRBJ1-2, with 7 bases fitting TRBD1. V was clipped by 4 bases and J by 4 bases; unmatched bases: 9. The CDR3 loop spans 15 amino acids. The germline gives CDR1 LGHDT, CDR2 YNNKEL (reference sequence). The CDR3 protein is CASSPNLGTAYGYTF. Written as DNA, the CDR3 is TGTGCCAGCAGCCCAAATTTAGGGACAGCCTATGGCTACACCTTC.

V gene TRBV21-1 combines with J gene TRBJ2-7; the DNA was not used to check the table's D call, TRBD2. TRBV21-1 is deemed a pseudogene. The length of the CDR3 is 15 residues. Here the CDR3 reads CASSKFLAASYEQYF. The CDR3 coding sequence is TGTGCCAGCAGCAAGTTCCTAGCGGCCTCCTACGAGCAGTACTTC.

The chain recombines TRBV7-9 with TRBJ1-1; tentatively, D is TRBD1 (6 bases). This CDR3 region has 16 residues. CDR1 is SEHNR and CDR2 is FQNEAQ in the germline V gene (reference sequence). V shed 5 bases and J shed 4 bases, with 20 bases lying between them. The CDR3 protein is CASSLKQGGLGTEAFF. CDR3 DNA: TGTGCCAGCAGCCTAAAACAGGGAGGGTTGGGCACTGAAGCTTTCTTT. Drawing the rest from reference TRBV7-9 and TRBJ1-1, the complete variable domain is DTGVSQNPRHKITKRGQNVTFRCDPISEHNRLYWYRQTLGQGPEFLTYFQNEAQLEKSRLLSDRFSAERPKGSFSTLEIQRTEQGDSAMYLCASSLKQGGLGTEAFFGQGTRLTVV.

The CDR3 is CASSLDRPATEAFF. The DNA of the CDR3 is TGCGCCAGCAGCCTAGACAGGCCCGCGACTGAAGCTTTCTTT. This sequence joins TRBV5-1 and TRBJ1-1; weak D call: TRBD1 (6 bases). CDR1 is SGHRS, CDR2 YFSETQ, per germline. CDR3 length: 14 residues. Trimming cost V 4 bases and J 5 bases, with 15 bases left between them.

This chain uses TRBV3-1 (or the pseudogene TRBV3-2) with TRBJ1-4; TRBD1 aligns across 7 bases. The junction had 6 bases not matched to a gene; V was cut back by 4 bases and J by 1 base. The germline CDR1 and CDR2 sequences are LGHDT and YNNKEL (reference sequence). CDR3 length: 16 residues. CDR3: CASSPRQGITNEKLFF. The CDR3 DNA reads TGTGCCAGCAGCCCCCGACAGGGCATAACTAATGAAAAACTGTTTTTT.

The chain recombines TRBV28 with TRBJ1-2, with D tentatively TRBD1 (6 bases). Germline CDR1 reads MDHEN; CDR2 reads SYDVKM. The CDR3 has 13 residues. V gave up 6 bases and J gave up 8 bases, with 16 bases separating them. The CDR3: CASSKPGGAGYTF. CDR3 DNA sequence: TGTGCCAGCAGCAAACCTGGGGGGGCGGGCTACACCTTC.

The rearrangement links TRBV5-6 to TRBJ2-7, with 7 bases matching TRBD1. Germline CDR1 and CDR2: SGHDT and YYEEEE. The CDR3 is 13 residues long. V was clipped by 2 bases and J by 3 bases; unmatched bases: 2. CDR3 protein: CASSFDRVYEQYF. The CDR3 nucleotides are TGTGCCAGCAGCTTTGACAGGGTCTACGAGCAGTACTTC.

The chain recombines TRBV19 with TRBJ2-7; D unclear. The CDR3 runs to 11 residues. Trimming removed 10 bases at V and 6 bases at J, with 13 bases between. Germline V gives CDR1 LNHDA, CDR2 SQIVND (reference sequence). The CDR3 spells CATGTLGEQYF. In nucleotides, the CDR3 is TGTGCCACAGGAACCCTGGGCGAGCAGTACTTC. The full variable domain, in which reference TRBV19 and TRBJ2-7 provide the parts outside the CDR3, is DGGITQSPKYLFRKEGQNVTLSCEQNLNHDAMYWYRQDPGQGLRLIYYSQIVNDFQKGDIAEGYSVSREKKESFPLTVTSAQKNPTAFYLCATGTLGEQYFGPGTRLTVT.